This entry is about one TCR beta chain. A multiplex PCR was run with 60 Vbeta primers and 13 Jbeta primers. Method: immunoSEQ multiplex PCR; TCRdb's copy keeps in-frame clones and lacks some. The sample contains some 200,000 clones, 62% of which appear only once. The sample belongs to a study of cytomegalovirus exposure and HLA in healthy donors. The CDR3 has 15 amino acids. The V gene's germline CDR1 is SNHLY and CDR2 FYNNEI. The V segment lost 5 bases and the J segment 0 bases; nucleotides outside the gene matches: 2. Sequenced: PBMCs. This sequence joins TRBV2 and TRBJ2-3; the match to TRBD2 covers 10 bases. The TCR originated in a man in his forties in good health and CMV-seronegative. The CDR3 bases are TGTGCCAGCAGTCTAGCGGGGGTTAGCACAGATACGCAGTATTTT. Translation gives CASSLAGVSTDTQYF.